This T cell receptor beta chain was profiled in a study of T-cell memory formation after mild COVID-19. For the study at large: Largely, TCR clusters stayed within a single donor.

Study findings and constraints: Clones contracting day 15 to 85 were balanced CD4/CD8; later expanders leaned CD4+. There was no confirmation that second-wave clones peaking on day 37 were SARS-CoV-2 specific. CD4+ clones that contracted lay mainly in CM and EM; CD8+ ones lay in EMRA.

TCRdb reprocessed the 5' RACE reads via MiXCR and lists one record per CDR3 protein. The table shows around 470,000 distinct CDR3 sequences, with 20% occurring only once. CDR3 length: 16 residues. V was shortened by 0 bases and J by 3 bases, with 15 bases between the two germline ends. The germline V gene has CDR1 LGHNA and CDR2 YNFKEQ. This clonotype was detected a few times. Its cognate antigen is unknown. The specimen sequenced was PBMCs or a T cell subset sorted from them (not recorded which). The V call is TRBV4-2, the J call TRBJ2-7; D is perhaps TRBD2 (6 bases). The origin of this receptor is an adult woman who had mild COVID-19 (a few samples of this study predate the infection). Cell type and time point are not known. Here the CDR3 DNA reads TGTGCCAGCAGCCAAGATAGGAGGGGCCGTTACTACGAGCAGTACTTC. It yields the protein CASSQDRRGRYYEQYF.